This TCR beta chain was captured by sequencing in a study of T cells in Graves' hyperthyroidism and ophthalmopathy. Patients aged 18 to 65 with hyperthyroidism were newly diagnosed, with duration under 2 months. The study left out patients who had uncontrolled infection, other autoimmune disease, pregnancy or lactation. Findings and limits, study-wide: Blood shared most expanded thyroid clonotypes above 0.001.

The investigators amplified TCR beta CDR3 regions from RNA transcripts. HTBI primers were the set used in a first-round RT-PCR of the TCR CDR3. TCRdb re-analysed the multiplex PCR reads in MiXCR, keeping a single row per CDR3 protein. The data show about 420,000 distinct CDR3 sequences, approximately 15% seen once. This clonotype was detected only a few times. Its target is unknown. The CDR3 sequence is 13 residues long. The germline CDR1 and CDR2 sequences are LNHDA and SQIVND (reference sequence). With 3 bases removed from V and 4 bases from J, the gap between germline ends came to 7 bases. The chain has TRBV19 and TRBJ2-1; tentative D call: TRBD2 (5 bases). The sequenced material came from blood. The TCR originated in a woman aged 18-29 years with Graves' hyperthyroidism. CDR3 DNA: TGTGCCAGTAGTATGGGGAGATACAATGAGCAGTTCTTC. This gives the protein CASSMGRYNEQFF.